This TCR beta chain was profiled in a study of T cells in Graves' hyperthyroidism and ophthalmopathy. Study conclusions and caveats: In the blood, most expanded thyroid clonotypes above 0.001 appeared as well.

This clonotype was counted many times. Antigen: not known. Per the germline V gene, CDR1 is SGHTA and CDR2 is FQGTGA. Trimming pared 7 bases from V and 4 bases from J, leaving 13 bases between. This CDR3 has 13 residues. Authors of the study amplified TCR beta CDR3 regions from RNA transcripts. The HTBI primer set was used in a first-round RT-PCR of the TCR CDR3. TCRdb itself ran the multiplex PCR reads through MiXCR, one entry per CDR3 protein. This table holds some 560,000 distinct CDR3 sequences, 15% to 17% found once. The clonotype comes from a woman aged 25 to 39 with Graves' hyperthyroidism. The chain employs TRBV7-3 and TRBJ2-5; TRBD1 is a possible D gene (5 bases). The sample consisted of blood. The CDR3 DNA follows: TGTGCCAGCAACCAGGGATACCGAGAGACCCAGTACTTC. Translation: CASNQGYRETQYF.